Sequencing of this T cell receptor (beta chain) was carried out in a study of shared clonotypes between healthy human individuals. Here immunoSEQ multiplex PCR was the method, and the copy in TCRdb shows in-frame clones only, minus some. The table shows about 1,900,000 clones, with around 96% occurring only once. CD45RO-negative CD8 cells positively selected for CCR7 made up the naive population, which excluded terminally differentiated effector memory CD45RA+ cells. This clonotype originated in a man between 18 and 29 years old in good health. The specimen sequenced was naive CD8+ T cells sorted from blood.

The CDR3, as DNA: TGTGCCAGCAGTTTGGGGGTGGAAGGGAACACTGAAGCTTTCTTT. Its translation is CASSLGVEGNTEAFF. The chain recombines TRBV27 with TRBJ1-1, with a tentative D call TRBD1 (5 bases). CDR1 is MNHEY and CDR2 is SMNVEV in the germline V gene (reference sequence). The CDR3 is 15 residues long. Between the trimmed V and J ends, which lost 3 bases and 1 base, there was a span of 12 bases.